The T cell receptor beta chain described here comes from a study of spatial heterogeneity in lung cancer. At the level of the study: The 70 or so donors had untreated early-stage non-small cell lung cancer.

This clonotype was found a few times. Its antigen is still unknown. Germline CDR1 MNHEY, CDR2 SVGAGI. The V end lost 5 bases, the J end lost 7 bases, and 17 bases lay between the germline ends. CDR3 size: 14 residues. Findings and caveats of the study: TCRs found ubiquitously expanded in tumor appeared in blood more at resection than at follow-up.

Time point noted: blood at routine non-recurrence follow-up after resection. TCRs were sequenced from unsorted whole RNA of tumor, nontumor lung or PBMC. TCRdb reanalysed the 5' RACE reads using MiXCR and keeps one entry per CDR3 protein. Of about 70,000 distinct CDR3 sequences in the sample, 8% to 9% are singletons; the top ten hold approximately 1.8%. This TCR was recovered from a female donor with early-stage non-small cell lung cancer. Material: PBMCs, obtained at follow-up. The rearrangement joins TRBV6-5 to TRBJ2-5; a possible D gene is TRBD2 (6 bases). CDR3 residues: CASSTPGLLSTQYF. In nucleotides, the CDR3 is TGTGCCAGCAGTACACCGGGACTCTTATCGACCCAGTACTTC.